The source of this T cell receptor beta chain is a study of tumor and adjacent non-tumor tissue in lung cancer. On the study more broadly: Each sample yielded millions of productive TCRbeta reads on average.

To note about this clonotype: One end of the junction is discordant with germline, which a read error may explain.

Germline assignment: CDR1 SGHAT and CDR2 FQDESV (reference sequence). This CDR3 has 14 amino acids. TCRbeta libraries were built with three rounds of nested PCR, modified from ARM-PCR. TCRdb ran MiXCR on the multiplex PCR reads and lists one entry per CDR3 protein. The sample records nearly 50,000 distinct CDR3 sequences, about two thirds being singletons. No cell sorting was done before RNA was extracted from the tissue. Distant lung tissue was collected more than 3 cm away from the tumor edge. Donors were chemotherapy-naive, newly diagnosed lung cancer surgical patients in China, August–November 2014.

This rearrangement joins TRBV11-1 to TRBJ2-7; tentative D call: TRBD1 (5 bases). The sequenced sample consisted of distant non-tumor lung tissue. The TCR sequence derives from a woman in her seventies with non-small cell lung cancer. CDR3 DNA: TGTGCCAACAGATTAGAGGCAGACAGCTACGGGCAGTACTTC. Translating gives CANRLEADSYGQYF.